This TCR beta chain was retrieved from a study of blood T cell repertoires in COVID-19. Trimming pared 5 bases from V and 8 bases from J, leaving 24 bases between. The CDR3 spans 16 residues. In germline, CDR1 is SEHNR, CDR2 FQNEAQ (reference sequence). Only in-frame clones appear in the TCRdb table, and some are missing; sequencing was by immunoSEQ multiplex PCR. This sample has about 86,000 clones, with 75% to 90% found just once. This receptor was identified in a woman older than 75 with active or convalescent COVID-19. The chain recombines TRBV7-9 with TRBJ1-2; no clear D gene. The sample was peripheral blood. CDR3 residues: CASSQIRVRKIGGYTF. The DNA for the CDR3 is TGTGCCAGCAGCCAAATACGGGTTCGTAAGATCGGGGGCTACACCTTC.